This record covers a single TCR beta chain. What it recognizes is unknown. This specimen belongs to a study of cytomegalovirus exposure and HLA in healthy donors. Assay: immunoSEQ multiplex PCR; the TCRdb copy retains only in-frame clones and omits some. Here the sample spans approximately 41,000 clones, just under 95% being singletons. The CDR3 totals 12 residues. The V and J ends lost 7 bases and 8 bases, in that order; junction bases with no gene match: 5. Per germline, CDR1 SEHNR and CDR2 FQNEAQ (reference sequence). General study results and limits: A few CMV-associated chains proved CMV antigen-specific in vitro. A classifier reportedly called cytomegalovirus status with high sensitivity and specificity. Cytomegalovirus association was assigned to about 150 TCR beta chains.

The specimen sequenced was PBMCs. This chain joins TRBV7-9 and TRBJ1-2; 9 nucleotides match TRBD1. The TCR was taken from a man younger than 30 in good health and CMV-seronegative. In nucleotides, the CDR3 is TGTGCCAGCAAACAGGGGGCGCTGGGCTACACCTTC. This gives the protein CASKQGALGYTF. Full variable domain (outside the CDR3, taken from reference TRBV7-9 and TRBJ1-2): DTGVSQNPRHKITKRGQNVTFRCDPISEHNRLYWYRQTLGQGPEFLTYFQNEAQLEKSRLLSDRFSAERPKGSFSTLEIQRTEQGDSAMYLCASKQGALGYTFGSGTRLTVV.